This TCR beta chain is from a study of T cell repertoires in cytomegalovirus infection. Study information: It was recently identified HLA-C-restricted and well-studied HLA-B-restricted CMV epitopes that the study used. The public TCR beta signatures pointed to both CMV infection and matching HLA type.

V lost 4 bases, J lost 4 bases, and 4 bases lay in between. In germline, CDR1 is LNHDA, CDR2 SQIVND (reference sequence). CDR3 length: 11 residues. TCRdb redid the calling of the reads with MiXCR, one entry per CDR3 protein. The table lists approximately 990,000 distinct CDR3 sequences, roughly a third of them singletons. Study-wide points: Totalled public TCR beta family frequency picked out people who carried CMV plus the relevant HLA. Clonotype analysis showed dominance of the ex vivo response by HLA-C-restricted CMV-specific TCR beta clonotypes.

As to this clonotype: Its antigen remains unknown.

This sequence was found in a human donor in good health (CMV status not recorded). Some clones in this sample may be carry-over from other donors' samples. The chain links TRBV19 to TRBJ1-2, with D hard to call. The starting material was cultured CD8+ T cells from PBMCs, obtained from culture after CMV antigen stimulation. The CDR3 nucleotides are TGTGCCAGTAGTACTCTCTATGGCTACACCTTC. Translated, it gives CASSTLYGYTF.